The clone carrying this T cell receptor (beta chain) was seen a handful of times. Antigen: not known. V was shortened by 3 bases and J by 6 bases, with 10 bases between the two germline ends. The germline CDR1 and CDR2 sequences are ENHRY and SYGVKD. CDR3 length: 13 amino acids. The sample is drawn from a study of T cells after yellow fever vaccination. The study's findings and limits: On re-exposure, the response was weaker but peaked faster, at day 5 versus 15.

The study made its TCR cDNA through 5'RACE template switching. That step introduced a universal primer site along with UMIs. TCRdb reprocessed the 5' RACE reads via MiXCR and lists one record per CDR3 protein. The sample lists hundreds of thousands of distinct CDR3 sequences, approximately 15% occurring once. Sequenced material: PBMCs, taken on the day of the yellow fever booster vaccination. This chain uses TRBV10-3 with TRBJ2-3, with no clear D. This TCR came from a man aged 25-45 years who received the YFV17D yellow fever vaccine. CDR3 residues: CAISDQRYDTQYF. DNA of the CDR3: TGTGCCATCAGTGATCAACGGTATGATACGCAGTATTTT.